These 16 T cell receptor beta chains came from one sample sequenced in a study of blood T cell repertoires in COVID-19. The repertoire was sequenced with immunoSEQ multiplex PCR; TCRdb's copy has only in-frame clones and lacks some. The repertoire holds around 140,000 clones, with approximately 88% as singletons. Input material: peripheral blood. The receptors derive from a human donor in a cohort sampled during active COVID-19.

V is TRBV29-1 and J is TRBJ2-1, with 9 bases fitting TRBD1. J lost 5 bases, V lost 6 bases, and 8 bases had no gene match. The germline CDR1 and CDR2 sequences are SQVTM and ANQGSEA. The CDR3 runs 14 residues. CDR3 in amino acids: CSVLRDRVDNEQFF. The CDR3 nucleotides read TGCAGCGTCCTCCGGGACAGGGTCGACAATGAGCAGTTCTTC.

The chain employs TRBV7-2 and TRBJ2-1, with D unclear. CDR3 length: 13 amino acids. V lost 4 bases and J 1 base, leaving 5 bases between the germline ends. Per the germline V gene, CDR1 is SGHTA and CDR2 is FQGNSA. CDR3 nucleotides: TGTGCCAGCAGCTCCACTTCCTACAATGAGCAGTTCTTC. Its protein product is CASSSTSYNEQFF.

This clone appeared a few times. V usage is TRBV5-6 and J usage is TRBJ2-1; tentatively, D is TRBD2 (6 bases). The CDR3 contains 13 residues. V lost 1 base, J lost 12 bases, and 14 bases lay in between. Germline V lookup: CDR1 SGHDT, CDR2 YYEEEE. Written as DNA, the CDR3 is TGTGCCAGCAGCTTGAGCGGGCGCTATCCGCAGTTCTTC. This encodes CASSLSGRYPQFF.

The CDR3 loop reads CASRKGAGATGELFF. The CDR3 region has the DNA TGTGCCAGCCGCAAGGGGGCTGGGGCCACCGGGGAGCTGTTTTTT. The V and J genes are TRBV2 and TRBJ2-2; 7 bases fit TRBD1. This CDR3 has 15 amino acids. Looked up from germline, CDR1 is SNHLY and CDR2 is FYNNEI. The J segment lost 4 bases and the V segment lost 8 bases, leaving 10 bases of the junction unmatched. The full variable domain, with the rest looked up from reference TRBV2 and TRBJ2-2, is EPEVTQTPSHQVTQMGQEVILRCVPISNHLYFYWYRQILGQKVEFLVSFYNNEISEKSEIFDDQFSVERPDGSNFTLKIRSTKLEDSAMYFCASRKGAGATGELFFGEGSRLTVL.

This rearrangement joins TRBV2 to TRBJ2-7; tentatively, D is TRBD1 (6 bases). Trimming left V 0 bases short and J 2 bases short, with 11 bases between. Germline V lookup: CDR1 SNHLY, CDR2 FYNNEI. The CDR3 runs to 15 residues. The CDR3 DNA reads as TGTGCCAGCAGTGAAGCGAAGAGGGGGACCTACGAGCAGTACTTC. Amino acid sequence: CASSEAKRGTYEQYF.

This rearrangement joins TRBV6-1 to TRBJ1-1; the match to TRBD1 covers 11 bases. Germline lookup yields CDR1 MNHNS and CDR2 SASEGT. The CDR3 is 14 residues long. V shed 3 bases, J shed 4 bases, and the junction held 1 base outside the gene matches. The CDR3 DNA reads TGTGCCAGCAGTGAGGACAGGGGGCCCACTGAAGCTTTCTTT. Its translation is CASSEDRGPTEAFF.

The chain joins TRBV27 to TRBJ2-7; 8 bases are shared with TRBD1. V lost 1 base, J lost 3 bases, and 2 bases stayed unmatched. Germline loops: CDR1 MNHEY, CDR2 SMNVEV (reference sequence). This CDR3 is built from 14 residues. The CDR3: CASSLYRGNYEQYF. CDR3 in DNA: TGTGCCAGCAGTTTATACAGGGGGAACTACGAGCAGTACTTC.

The CDR3 nucleotides read TGTGCCAGCAGCACGACGGACAGAACCTACGAGCAGTACGTC. Its protein product is CASSTTDRTYEQYV. The chain is built from TRBV21-1 and TRBJ2-7; TRBD1, the table's D call, was not compared with the DNA. TRBV21-1 is described as a pseudogene. This CDR3 region has 14 residues.

The chain joins TRBV5-6 to TRBJ2-1; 8 bases are a match to TRBD2. Germline lookup yields CDR1 SGHDT and CDR2 YYEEEE. Unmatched junction bases numbered 8, after V lost 2 bases and J lost 7 bases. The CDR3 is made up of 15 amino acids. CDR3 amino acids: CASSFRPGGRNEQFF. DNA of the CDR3: TGTGCCAGCAGCTTTCGGCCGGGGGGGCGGAATGAGCAGTTCTTC.

The chain combines TRBV7-9 with TRBJ2-7, with 10 bases lining up with TRBD1. Germline V gives CDR1 SEHNR, CDR2 FQNEAQ (reference sequence). V lost 5 bases and J lost 2; bases outside the gene matches: 6. CDR3 length: 15 residues. The CDR3 sequence: CASSPIGQGAYEQYF. The CDR3 nucleotides read TGTGCCAGCAGCCCGATAGGACAGGGGGCCTACGAGCAGTACTTC.

The chain is built from TRBV27 and TRBJ2-3, with a possible D match to TRBD1 (5 bases). The CDR3 has 14 amino acids. Germline V gene data show CDR1 as MNHEY and CDR2 as SMNVEV (reference sequence). Trimming left V 5 bases short and J 7 bases short, with 16 bases between. Here the CDR3 DNA reads TGTGCCAGCAGTCCGGGTGGGGCGGTAAATACGCAGTATTTT. Protein product: CASSPGGAVNTQYF.

This clone was observed a single time. This chain joins TRBV3-1 (or the pseudogene TRBV3-2) and TRBJ2-5; TRBD2 agrees at 7 bases. With V trimmed by 4 bases and J by 8 bases, 10 bases remained unmatched. The CDR3 is 14 amino acids. Germline CDR1 and CDR2: LGHDT and YNNKEL (reference sequence). CDR3 coding DNA: TGTGCCAGCAGCCCCCCTGGGCTAGCGGAAACCCAGTACTTC. Its translation: CASSPPGLAETQYF.

The gene calls are TRBV12-3 or TRBV12-4 and TRBJ1-1, with TRBD1 matching over 10 bases. Trimming at V came to 6 bases and at J to 6 bases, leaving 4 bases not matched to a gene. The CDR3 is 13 residues long. As DNA, the CDR3 is TGTGCCAGCAGCTACGGACAGGGGGCTGAAGCTTTCTTT. As protein: CASSYGQGAEAFF.

The chain has TRBV2 and TRBJ1-5; no firm D call. The CDR3 is 14 residues long. Trimming took 5 bases from V and 3 from J, leaving 11 bases between them. Per the germline V gene, CDR1 is SNHLY and CDR2 is FYNNEI. The CDR3 DNA is TGTGCCAGCAGTTGGGCAGGAAACAATCAGCCCCAGCATTTT. Encoded protein: CASSWAGNNQPQHF.

Only one count was recorded for this clone. The chain recombines TRBV7-9 with TRBJ2-1; TRBD1 matches 7 bases. In germline, CDR1 is SEHNR, CDR2 FQNEAQ (reference sequence). V shed 5 bases and J 6 bases; nucleotides not matched to a gene: 7. The CDR3 runs to 14 residues. CDR3 sequence (DNA): TGTGCCAGCAGCCCAACAGGGGCCACCAATGAGCAGTTCTTC. Translated, it gives CASSPTGATNEQFF.

This sequence joins TRBV7-2 and TRBJ1-5, with D possibly being TRBD1 (5 bases). The germline V gene encodes CDR1 SGHTA and CDR2 FQGNSA. V lost 5 bases, J lost 0 bases, and 8 bases lay in between. The CDR3 runs to 14 residues. CDR3 bases: TGTGCCAGCAGCACCAGGGTTAGCAATCAGCCCCAGCATTTT. Its translation: CASSTRVSNQPQHF.